The next 21 T cell receptor beta chains were all read from a single sample in a study of blood T cell repertoires in COVID-19. Only in-frame clones appear in the TCRdb table, and some are missing; sequencing was by immunoSEQ multiplex PCR. The sample lists approximately 230,000 clones; roughly 88% were seen once. Sequencing used peripheral blood. The origin of the receptors is a man aged 25-40 years who had recovered from COVID-19.

This chain uses TRBV5-4 with TRBJ1-6, with D perhaps TRBD1 (6 bases). The V and J ends lost 6 bases and 9 bases respectively, with 13 bases between them. Germline values: CDR1 SGHNT, CDR2 YYREEE (reference sequence). The CDR3 runs 13 residues. This chain's CDR3 is CASTRGGGSPLHF. Here the CDR3 DNA reads TGTGCCAGCACCAGGGGTGGGGGTTCACCCCTCCACTTT.

The genes are TRBV27 and TRBJ2-5, with TRBD2 matching 11 bases. Germline values: CDR1 MNHEY, CDR2 SMNVEV (reference sequence). This CDR3 comprises 17 residues. V shed 7 bases, J shed 4 bases, and the junction held 14 bases outside the gene matches. CDR3 sequence (DNA): TGTGCCAGCAACGCGGTGAGAATAGCGGGGGGGCGAGAGACCCAGTACTTC. Its translation is CASNAVRIAGGRETQYF.

V gene TRBV10-3 combines with J gene TRBJ1-4; D perhaps matches TRBD1 (6 bases). V was trimmed by 11 bases and J by 5 bases, leaving 15 bases between them. CDR1 is ENHRY, CDR2 SYGVKD, per germline. The CDR3 runs to 13 residues. The CDR3 region has the DNA TGTGCCGTAGGGGGACATCTAAATGAAAAACTGTTTTTT. Protein product: CAVGGHLNEKLFF.

The CDR3 DNA follows: TGTGCCAGCAGCTTAATAACCGGCGGTGAGCAGTTCTTC. Its translation: CASSLITGGEQFF. V gene TRBV7-2 combines with J gene TRBJ2-1; D is uncertain. Between the trimmed V and J ends, which lost 2 bases and 9 bases, there was a span of 11 bases. CDR3 length: 13 amino acids. The V gene's germline CDR1 is SGHTA and CDR2 FQGNSA.

This chain joins TRBV5-4 and TRBJ1-6; D remains ambiguous. Germline assignment: CDR1 SGHNT and CDR2 YYREEE (reference sequence). V was shortened by 5 bases and J by 0 bases, with 15 bases between the two germline ends. The CDR3 spans 17 residues. CDR3 coding DNA: TGTGCCAGCAGGCCGGGCGGGGAGAGCTCCTATAATTCACCCCTCCACTTT. Its translation: CASRPGGESSYNSPLHF.

The chain carries TRBV12-3 or TRBV12-4 and TRBJ2-5, with 10 nucleotides matching TRBD2. Trimming at V came to 10 bases and at J to 5 bases, leaving 7 bases not matched to a gene. This CDR3 region has 13 residues. CDR3 protein: CATRAGGWETQYF. For the CDR3, the DNA is TGTGCCACCCGAGCGGGGGGGTGGGAGACCCAGTACTTC.

This sequence joins TRBV5-4 and TRBJ2-3; 7 nucleotides agree with TRBD1. Germline V gene data show CDR1 as SGHNT and CDR2 as YYREEE (reference sequence). The CDR3 has 14 residues. V shed 3 bases, J shed 4 bases, and the junction held 5 bases outside the gene matches. CDR3 in DNA: TGTGCCAGCAGCTCGAGACAGGGACCAGATACGCAGTATTTT. As protein: CASSSRQGPDTQYF.

The chain joins TRBV6-1 to TRBJ2-1; 7 bases agree with TRBD1. Germline values: CDR1 MNHNS, CDR2 SASEGT. Trimming cost V 0 bases and J 6 bases; bases outside gene matches: 11. This CDR3 is 17 amino acids long. CDR3 in DNA: TGTGCCAGCAGTGAAGCAATTAGACAGGGCCAGGGCAATGAGCAGTTCTTC. Its translation is CASSEAIRQGQGNEQFF.

This chain links TRBV5-1 with TRBJ2-3; no firm D call. Germline V gene sequence: CDR1 SGHRS, CDR2 YFSETQ. Trimming shortened V by 1 base and J by 1 base, and 10 bases separated the two germline ends. This CDR3 has 15 amino acids. CDR3 DNA sequence: TGCGCCAGCAGCTTGCAATGGGCTGGCACAGATACGCAGTATTTT. Translation gives CASSLQWAGTDTQYF.

The chain joins TRBV30 to TRBJ1-2; 7 nucleotides line up with TRBD1. The germline V gene encodes CDR1 GTSNPN and CDR2 SVGIG (reference sequence). CDR3 length: 16 amino acids. V lost 2 bases, J lost 1 base, and 10 bases stayed unmatched. The CDR3 reads CAWSRTGETFNYGYTF. CDR3 DNA sequence: TGTGCCTGGAGTCGGACAGGCGAAACTTTTAACTATGGCTACACCTTC.

This chain connects TRBV4-1 to TRBJ1-2; 8 nucleotides agree with TRBD1. Trimming cost V 0 bases and J 4 bases; bases outside gene matches: 1. Germline lookup yields CDR1 MGHRA and CDR2 YSYEKL. CDR3 size: 14 residues. The CDR3: CASSQDGTGYGYTF. The DNA of the CDR3 is TGCGCCAGCAGCCAAGACGGGACAGGCTATGGCTACACCTTC.

This chain joins TRBV11-2 and TRBJ2-2, with D maybe TRBD2 (5 bases). Germline V gene lookup returns CDR1 SGHAT and CDR2 FQNNGV. Trimming removed 6 bases from V and 2 bases from J, with 10 bases in between. CDR3 size: 14 residues. The DNA of the CDR3 is TGTGCCAGCAGTCCACTAGGAAACACCGGGGAGCTGTTTTTT. It specifies CASSPLGNTGELFF.

V usage is TRBV5-1 and J usage is TRBJ2-2; D remains unclear. The CDR3 contains 13 residues. Germline CDR1 SGHRS, CDR2 YFSETQ. V was clipped by 0 bases and J by 3 bases, with 3 bases between them. The CDR3 reads CASSLDYTGELFF. Here the CDR3 DNA reads TGCGCCAGCAGCTTGGACTACACCGGGGAGCTGTTTTTT.

This chain links TRBV7-8 with TRBJ1-2; tentative D call: TRBD1 (6 bases). Germline CDR1 reads SGHVS; CDR2 reads FQNEAQ. The CDR3 has 13 amino acids. V lost 1 base, J lost 4 bases, and 7 bases lay in between. The CDR3 sequence: CASSLGRGYGYTF. CDR3 sequence (DNA): TGTGCCAGCAGCTTAGGCAGGGGCTATGGCTACACCTTC.

The rearrangement links TRBV5-4 to TRBJ2-5; 13 positions match TRBD2. CDR1 and CDR2 (germline): SGHNT, YYREEE (reference sequence). The CDR3 loop spans 15 amino acids. J lost 4 bases, V lost 3 bases, and 3 bases had no gene match. The CDR3 coding sequence is TGTGCCAGCAGCTCAGGACTAGCGGGGGTAGAGACCCAGTACTTC. This gives the protein CASSSGLAGVETQYF.

This chain links TRBV6-4 with TRBJ2-2, with 8 nucleotides matching TRBD2. This CDR3 contains 13 residues. Trimming cost V 5 bases and J 7 bases; bases outside gene matches: 3. Germline loops: CDR1 MRHNA, CDR2 SNTAGT. CDR3 amino acids: CASSRLAFGELFF. The DNA of the CDR3 is TGTGCCAGCAGTCGACTAGCGTTCGGGGAGCTGTTTTTT.

J is TRBJ2-1 and V is TRBV9; 9 nucleotides line up with TRBD2. Per the germline V gene, CDR1 is SGDLS and CDR2 is YYNGEE. The V segment lost 10 bases and the J segment 0 bases; nucleotides outside the gene matches: 5. This CDR3 region has 14 residues. The CDR3 DNA is TGTGCCTCAAGCGGGGGGATCTCCTACAATGAGCAGTTCTTC. Translating gives CASSGGISYNEQFF.

The chain is built from TRBV27 and TRBJ1-3; TRBD1 matches at 8 bases. There are 14 residues in the CDR3. Germline trimming cut 5 bases from V and 4 bases from J; bases unmatched to any gene: 4. Germline loops: CDR1 MNHEY, CDR2 SMNVEV (reference sequence). The CDR3 DNA reads TGTGCCAGCAGTCTCAGGGGGCAGGGAAACACCATATATTTT. It specifies CASSLRGQGNTIYF.

The gene calls are TRBV23-1 and TRBJ2-6, with D perhaps matching TRBD1 (6 bases). TRBV23-1 is labeled an ORF, and its function is uncertain. V was clipped by 5 bases and J by 1 base, with 15 bases between them. The CDR3 runs to 17 residues. The CDR3 bases are TGCGCCAGCAGTAAGACAGGCCTTAAATCTGGGGCCAACGTCCTGACTTTC. It translates to CASSKTGLKSGANVLTF.

The chain uses TRBV9 and TRBJ2-7, with 11 positions matching TRBD1. The CDR3 has 15 amino acids. Trimming cost V 0 bases and J 4 bases; bases outside gene matches: 3. Germline values: CDR1 SGDLS, CDR2 YYNGEE. CDR3 sequence: CASSVGDRGRYEQYF. The CDR3 coding sequence is TGTGCCAGCAGCGTAGGGGACAGGGGGAGATACGAGCAGTACTTC.

A single count supports this clone. CDR3 sequence reads: CATSDSAGTRTNEQFF. The DNA of the CDR3 is TGTGCCACCAGTGATTCGGCCGGGACTAGAACCAATGAGCAGTTCTTC. The chain recombines TRBV24-1 with TRBJ2-1; 8 bases are a match to TRBD2. This CDR3 has 16 residues. Germline CDR1 is KGHDR and CDR2 is SFDVKD. V was pared by 2 bases and J by 6 bases, with 8 bases of the junction left unmatched.